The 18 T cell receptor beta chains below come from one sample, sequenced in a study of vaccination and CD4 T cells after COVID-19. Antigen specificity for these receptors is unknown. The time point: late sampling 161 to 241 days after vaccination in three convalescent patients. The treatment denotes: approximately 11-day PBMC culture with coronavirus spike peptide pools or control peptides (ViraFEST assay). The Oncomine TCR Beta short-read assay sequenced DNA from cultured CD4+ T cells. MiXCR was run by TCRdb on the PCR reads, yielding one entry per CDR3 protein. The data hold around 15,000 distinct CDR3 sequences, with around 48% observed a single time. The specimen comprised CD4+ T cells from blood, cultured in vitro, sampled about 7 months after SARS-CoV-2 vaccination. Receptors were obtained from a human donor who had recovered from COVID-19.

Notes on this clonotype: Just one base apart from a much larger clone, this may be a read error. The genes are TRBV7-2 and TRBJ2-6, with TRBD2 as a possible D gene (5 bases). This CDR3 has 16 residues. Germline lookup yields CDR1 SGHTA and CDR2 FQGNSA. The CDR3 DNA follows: TGTGCCAGCAGCTTGAGGGTTCTCTCTGGGACCAACGTCCTGACTTTC. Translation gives CASSLRVLSGTNVLTF.

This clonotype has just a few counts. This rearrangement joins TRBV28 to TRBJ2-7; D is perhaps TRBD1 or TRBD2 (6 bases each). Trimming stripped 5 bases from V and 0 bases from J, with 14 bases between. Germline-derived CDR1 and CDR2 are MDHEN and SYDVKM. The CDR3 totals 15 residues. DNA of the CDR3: TGTGCCAGCAGTACTTTCGGGGGCCTCTCCTACGAGCAGTACTTC. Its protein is CASSTFGGLSYEQYF.

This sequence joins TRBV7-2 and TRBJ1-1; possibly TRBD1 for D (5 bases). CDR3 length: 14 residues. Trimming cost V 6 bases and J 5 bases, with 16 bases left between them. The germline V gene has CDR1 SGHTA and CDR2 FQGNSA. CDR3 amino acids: CASSRTRGGTEAFF. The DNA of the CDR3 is TGTGCCAGCAGTCGGACAAGGGGTGGGACTGAAGCTTTCTTT.

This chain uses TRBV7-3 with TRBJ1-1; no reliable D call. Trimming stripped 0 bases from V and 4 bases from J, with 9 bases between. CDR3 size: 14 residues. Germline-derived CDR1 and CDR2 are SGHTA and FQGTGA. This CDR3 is CASSLTGLLTEAFF. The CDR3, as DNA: TGTGCCAGCAGCTTAACCGGTCTACTCACTGAAGCTTTCTTT. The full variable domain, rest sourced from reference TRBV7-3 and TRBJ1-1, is GAGVSQTPSNKVTEKGKYVELRCDPISGHTALYWYRQSLGQGPEFLIYFQGTGAADDSGLPNDRFFAVRPEGSVSTLKIQRTERGDSAVYLCASSLTGLLTEAFFGQGTRLTVV.

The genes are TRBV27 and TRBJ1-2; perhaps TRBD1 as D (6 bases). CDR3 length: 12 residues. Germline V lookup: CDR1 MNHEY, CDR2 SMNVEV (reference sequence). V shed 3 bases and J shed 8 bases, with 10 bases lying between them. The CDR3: CASSFRGRGYTF. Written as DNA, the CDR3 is TGTGCCAGCAGTTTCCGGGGGCGCGGCTACACCTTC.

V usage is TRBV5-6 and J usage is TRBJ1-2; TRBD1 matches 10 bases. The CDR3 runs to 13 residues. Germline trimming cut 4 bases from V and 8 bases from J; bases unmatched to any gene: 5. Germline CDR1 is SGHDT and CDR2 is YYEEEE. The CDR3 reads CASSRDRGLGYTF. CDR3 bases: TGTGCCAGCAGCCGAGACAGGGGGCTCGGCTACACCTTC.

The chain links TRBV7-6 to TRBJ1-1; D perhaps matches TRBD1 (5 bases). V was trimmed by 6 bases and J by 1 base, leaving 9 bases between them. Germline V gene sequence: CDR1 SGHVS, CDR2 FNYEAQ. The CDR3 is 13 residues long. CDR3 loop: CASRKQANTEAFF. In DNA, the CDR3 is TGTGCCAGCAGGAAACAGGCGAACACTGAAGCTTTCTTT.

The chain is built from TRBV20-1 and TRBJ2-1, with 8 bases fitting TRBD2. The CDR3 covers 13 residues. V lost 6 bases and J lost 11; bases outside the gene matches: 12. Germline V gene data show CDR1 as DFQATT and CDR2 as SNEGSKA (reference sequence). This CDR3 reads CSAHGVERGKQFF. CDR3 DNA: TGCAGTGCCCATGGGGTGGAGCGGGGGAAGCAGTTCTTC.

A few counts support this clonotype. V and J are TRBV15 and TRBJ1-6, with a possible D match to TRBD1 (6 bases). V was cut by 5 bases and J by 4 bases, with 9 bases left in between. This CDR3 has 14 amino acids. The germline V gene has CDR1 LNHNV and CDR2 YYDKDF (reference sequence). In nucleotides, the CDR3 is TGTGCCACCAGCGGACAGATTTATAATTCACCCCTCCACTTT. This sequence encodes CATSGQIYNSPLHF.

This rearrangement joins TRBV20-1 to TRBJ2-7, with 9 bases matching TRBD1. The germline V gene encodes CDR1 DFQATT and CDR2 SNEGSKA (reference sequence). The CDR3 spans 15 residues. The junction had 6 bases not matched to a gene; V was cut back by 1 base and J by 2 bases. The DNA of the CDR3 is TGCAGTGCTAGAGGCCCCGGGACAGGGACCTACGAGCAGTACTTC. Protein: CSARGPGTGTYEQYF.

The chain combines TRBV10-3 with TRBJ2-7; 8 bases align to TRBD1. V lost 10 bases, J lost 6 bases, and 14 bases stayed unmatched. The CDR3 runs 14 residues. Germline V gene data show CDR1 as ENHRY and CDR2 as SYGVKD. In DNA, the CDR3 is TGTGCCAGCGCCAGGGGGCTGGGATATGGCGAGCAGTACTTC. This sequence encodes CASARGLGYGEQYF.

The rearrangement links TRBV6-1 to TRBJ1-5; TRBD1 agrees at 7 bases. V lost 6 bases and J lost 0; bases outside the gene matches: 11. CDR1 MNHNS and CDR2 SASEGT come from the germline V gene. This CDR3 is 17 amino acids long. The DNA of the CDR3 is TGTGCCAGCAGCCGCAGTTACGGGACAGCTAGCAATCAGCCCCAGCATTTT. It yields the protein CASSRSYGTASNQPQHF.

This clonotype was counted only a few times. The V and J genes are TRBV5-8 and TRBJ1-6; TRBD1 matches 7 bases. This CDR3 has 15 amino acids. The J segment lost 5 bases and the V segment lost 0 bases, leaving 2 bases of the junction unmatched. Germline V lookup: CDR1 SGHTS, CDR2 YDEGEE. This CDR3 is CASSLAGTDNSPLHF. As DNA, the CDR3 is TGTGCCAGCAGCTTGGCCGGGACAGATAATTCACCCCTCCACTTT. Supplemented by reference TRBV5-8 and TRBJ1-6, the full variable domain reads EAGVTQSPTHLIKTRGQQATLRCSPISGHTSVYWYQQALGLGLQFLLWYDEGEERNRGNFPPRFSGRQFPNYSSELNVNALELEDSALYLCASSLAGTDNSPLHFGNGTRLTVT.

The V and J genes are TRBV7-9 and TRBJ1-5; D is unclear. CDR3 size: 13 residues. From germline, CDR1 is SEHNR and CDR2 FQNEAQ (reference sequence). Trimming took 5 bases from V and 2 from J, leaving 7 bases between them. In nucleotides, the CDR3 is TGTGCCAGCAGCCCTGGGGGCAATCAGCCCCAGCATTTT. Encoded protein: CASSPGGNQPQHF.

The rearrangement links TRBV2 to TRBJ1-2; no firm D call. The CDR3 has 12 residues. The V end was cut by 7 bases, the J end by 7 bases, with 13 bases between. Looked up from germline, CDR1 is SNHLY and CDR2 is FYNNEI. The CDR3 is CASTFQRSGYTF. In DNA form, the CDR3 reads TGTGCCAGCACCTTCCAACGGAGTGGCTACACCTTC.

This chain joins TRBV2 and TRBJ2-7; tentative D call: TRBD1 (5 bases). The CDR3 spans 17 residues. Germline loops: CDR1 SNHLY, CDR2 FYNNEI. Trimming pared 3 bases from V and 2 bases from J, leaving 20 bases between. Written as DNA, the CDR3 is TGTGCCAGCAGTGACCTGGGGCGAGGAAGGAAAACCTACGAGCAGTACTTC. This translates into CASSDLGRGRKTYEQYF. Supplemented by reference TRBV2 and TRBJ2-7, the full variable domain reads EPEVTQTPSHQVTQMGQEVILRCVPISNHLYFYWYRQILGQKVEFLVSFYNNEISEKSEIFDDQFSVERPDGSNFTLKIRSTKLEDSAMYFCASSDLGRGRKTYEQYFGPGTRLTVT.

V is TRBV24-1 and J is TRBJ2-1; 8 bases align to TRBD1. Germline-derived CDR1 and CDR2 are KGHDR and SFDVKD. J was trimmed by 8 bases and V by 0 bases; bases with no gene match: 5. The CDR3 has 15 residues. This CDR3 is CATSDLGDRHHEQFF. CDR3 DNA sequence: TGTGCCACCAGTGATTTGGGGGACAGGCACCATGAGCAGTTCTTC.

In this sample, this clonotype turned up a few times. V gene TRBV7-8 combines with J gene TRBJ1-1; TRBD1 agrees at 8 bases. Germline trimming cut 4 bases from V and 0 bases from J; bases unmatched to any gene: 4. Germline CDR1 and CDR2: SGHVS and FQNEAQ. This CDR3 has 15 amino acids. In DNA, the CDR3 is TGTGCCAGCAGCTCTCGGGGACAGGTGAACACTGAAGCTTTCTTT. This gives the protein CASSSRGQVNTEAFF.